Listed below are T cell receptor beta chains from one sample, sequenced in a study of cytomegalovirus exposure and HLA in healthy donors. Assay: immunoSEQ multiplex PCR; the TCRdb copy retains only in-frame clones and omits some. The sample lists 150,000 to 200,000 clones, roughly 79% seen once, with 1.5% to 2% in the top ten. Input material: PBMCs. These receptor sequences come from a man aged 25 to 45 in good health and CMV-seronegative. CDR3s include the opening cysteine and the closing phenylalanine or tryptophan. The D gene is left open where the match is weak. Size is omitted from some rows. Given values are once, few, many or a class for expanded clones.

TRBJ2-1 TRBV15 - - TGTGCCACCAGCAGAGAGCGCATTTACAATGAGCAGTTCTTC CATSRERIYNEQFF
TRBJ2-7 TRBV29-1 - - TGCAGCATTAGGGGACAAGGGATTGACGAGCAGTACTTC CSIRGQGIDEQYF
TRBJ1-1 TRBV28 TRBD1 - TGTGCCAGCTTGCCAGAGACAGGGATTCACACTGAAGCTTTCTTT CASLPETGIHTEAFF
TRBJ1-5 TRBV27 TRBD1 - TGCGAGGGGAAGAGACAGGGGAATCTTGTTCGGCGGGATCAGCCCCAGCATTTT CEGKRQGNLVRRDQPQHF
TRBJ2-5 TRBV28 - few TGTGCCAGCAGTTTATCCGGACAGTCTGAGGAGACCCAGTACTTC CASSLSGQSEETQYF
TRBJ1-6 TRBV5-4 TRBD1 - TGTGCCAGCAGCTCCATCCGGGACAGGGGTTGGAATTCACCCCTCCACTTT CASSSIRDRGWNSPLHF
TRBJ1-1 TRBV7-3 TRBD1 once TGTGCCAGCAGCTGGGGACAGGGGAACACTGAAGCTTTCTTT CASSWGQGNTEAFF
TRBJ2-7 TRBV23-1 - - TGCGCCAGCAGTCAATCTCAAGGGGTAACCTCCTACGAGCAGTACTTC CASSQSQGVTSYEQYF
TRBJ2-1 TRBV28 TRBD2 - TGTGCCAGCAGTTCCGGGACTAGCGGGAAGTTAAATGAGCAGTTCTTC CASSSGTSGKLNEQFF
TRBJ1-1 TRBV5-6 - once TGTGCCAGCAGCTTGGTTAGGGGGTTGGGCACTGAAGCTTTCTTT CASSLVRGLGTEAFF
TRBJ2-5 TRBV2 - once TGTGCCAGCAGTCCTTATGAGACCCAGTACTTC CASSPYETQYF